These 31 T cell receptor beta chains were sequenced from one sample in a study of CXCR3-negative and CXCR3-positive naive CD8 T cells. Via 5' RACE with UMI labels, TRB cDNA libraries were prepared. TCRdb reprocessed the 5' RACE reads and stores each CDR3 protein as one record, lacking DNA. This sample lists 50,000 to 60,000 distinct CDR3 sequences; its ten largest clones have 0.42%. The sample taken for sequencing was naive CXCR3- CD8+ T cells from blood. Subset here: CD45RO-CCR7+CD27+CD95- naive CD8+ T cells lacking CXCR3 (TNR3-). These receptor sequences come from a human donor in good health. Some clones in this sample may be carry-over from other donors' samples.

This chain links TRBV29-1 with TRBJ2-3; the TCRdb D gene call, TRBD1, has no DNA to confirm it. CDR1 is SQVTM and CDR2 is ANQGSEA in the germline V gene. The CDR3 extends over 13 amino acids. The CDR3 sequence: CSVEGGVADTQYF.

The chain has TRBV9 and TRBJ2-3; TCRdb proposes TRBD2, but this gene call is untestable without DNA. CDR1 is SGDLS and CDR2 is YYNGEE in the germline V gene. The CDR3 runs 16 residues. The CDR3: CASSVFAGASTDTQYF.

The rearrangement links TRBV29-1 to TRBJ1-2. CDR3 length: 16 amino acids. CDR1 and CDR2 (germline): SQVTM, ANQGSEA. This CDR3 reads CSVEGSGSPLNYGYTF.

The rearrangement links TRBV7-2 to TRBJ2-3; the D gene TCRdb calls, TRBD2, cannot be checked with no DNA. Germline V gene sequence: CDR1 SGHTA, CDR2 FQGNSA. The CDR3 has 16 amino acids. CDR3 sequence: CASSFSLAGGHDTQYF. Full variable domain (missing parts from reference TRBV7-2 and TRBJ2-3): GAGVSQSPSNKVTEKGKDVELRCDPISGHTALYWYRQSLGQGLEFLIYFQGNSAPDKSGLPSDRFSAERTGGSVSTLTIQRTQQEDSAVYLCASSFSLAGGHDTQYFGPGTRLTVL.

This chain uses TRBV7-9 with TRBJ2-4; TCRdb indicates TRBD1, and absent DNA this call remains unverified. This CDR3 contains 17 residues. CDR1 is SEHNR and CDR2 is FQNEAQ in the germline V gene (reference sequence). The CDR3 protein is CASSFDREGGAKNIQYF.

The chain combines TRBV12-3 or TRBV12-4 with TRBJ2-7; TCRdb indicates TRBD1, and absent DNA this call remains unverified. CDR3 length equals 13 residues. The CDR3: CASSFGTDYEQYF.

This chain links TRBV6-5 with TRBJ2-7; TCRdb indicates TRBD1, and absent DNA this call remains unverified. The length of the CDR3 is 13 residues. The germline gives CDR1 MNHEY, CDR2 SVGAGI. The CDR3 loop reads CASSSWAHYEQYF.

The chain combines TRBV20-1 with TRBJ2-7; TCRdb outputs TRBD1, but without DNA this stays unchecked. This CDR3 contains 16 residues. Germline V gene data show CDR1 as DFQATT and CDR2 as SNEGSKA (reference sequence). The CDR3: CSARDTSGQPSYEQYF.

This sequence joins TRBV6-2 or TRBV6-3 and TRBJ2-1. CDR1 and CDR2 from the germline V gene are MNHEY and SVGEGT. This CDR3 has 13 amino acids. The CDR3: CASSNKLYNVQFF.

V usage is TRBV7-9 and J usage is TRBJ2-2. Germline-derived CDR1 and CDR2 are SEHNR and FQNEAQ (reference sequence). CDR3 length: 15 amino acids. CDR3 protein: CASSLNPSNTGELFF.

The V and J genes are TRBV27 and TRBJ2-1. Germline V gene lookup returns CDR1 MNHEY and CDR2 SMNVEV (reference sequence). The CDR3 is 13 amino acids. The CDR3 sequence is CASSDGPYNEQFF.

The chain has TRBV4-3 and TRBJ1-6. CDR3 length equals 17 residues. Germline V CDR1 and CDR2: LGHNA, YSLEER. CDR3 sequence reads: CASSQEKNALLNSPLHF.

The genes are TRBV4-1 and TRBJ2-1; as DNA is missing, the TRBD2 call by TCRdb cannot be tested. The CDR3 runs to 15 residues. Germline assignment: CDR1 MGHRA and CDR2 YSYEKL. The CDR3 spells CASSHYSGFYYEQFF.

The chain has TRBV4-2 and TRBJ2-2. From germline, CDR1 is LGHNA and CDR2 YNFKEQ. This CDR3 comprises 11 residues. CDR3 amino acids: CASSQARELFF.

The gene calls are TRBV29-1 and TRBJ2-7; TCRdb's D call, TRBD2, is unchecked because there is no DNA. The length of the CDR3 is 13 residues. CDR1 and CDR2 (germline): SQVTM, ANQGSEA. The CDR3 loop is CSVELAVSYEQYF.

The chain combines TRBV4-2 with TRBJ1-1. Germline V gene sequence: CDR1 LGHNA, CDR2 YNFKEQ. This CDR3 is built from 12 residues. The CDR3 is CASSPPNTEAFF.

The chain couples TRBV27 to TRBJ2-7; TCRdb reports TRBD1, a call that lacks DNA to check it against. This CDR3 has 12 residues. Germline assignment: CDR1 MNHEY and CDR2 SMNVEV (reference sequence). CDR3 amino acids: CASRTGFYEQYF.

The chain has TRBV29-1 and TRBJ2-2; no DNA is available, so the TRBD1 call from TCRdb remains unchecked. The CDR3 has 13 residues. Germline V gives CDR1 SQVTM, CDR2 ANQGSEA. This CDR3 is CSVRVLDTGELFF.

The V call is TRBV29-1, the J call TRBJ2-5; TCRdb outputs TRBD1, but without DNA this stays unchecked. This CDR3 region has 12 residues. The V gene's germline CDR1 is SQVTM and CDR2 ANQGSEA. CDR3: CSGQGLSETQYF.

The CDR3 sequence is CASSQGLATDTQYF. The chain is built from TRBV4-2 and TRBJ2-3. The germline gives CDR1 LGHNA, CDR2 YNFKEQ. The length of the CDR3 is 14 residues.

The CDR3 sequence is CASSEYNVGEKLFF. This chain uses TRBV19 with TRBJ1-4. The CDR3 has 14 residues. Germline assignment: CDR1 LNHDA and CDR2 SQIVND (reference sequence).

The chain employs TRBV9 and TRBJ1-1. The CDR3 runs to 13 residues. Germline-derived CDR1 and CDR2 are SGDLS and YYNGEE. CDR3 region: CASTIGENTEAFF.

V gene TRBV6-2 or TRBV6-3 combines with J gene TRBJ1-5; no DNA is available, so the TRBD1 call from TCRdb remains unchecked. Germline V lookup: CDR1 MNHEY, CDR2 SVGEGT. The CDR3 runs to 14 residues. The CDR3 region is CASSSPRDNQPQHF.

The chain carries TRBV9 and TRBJ2-1; TCRdb picks TRBD1, but there is no DNA to check that call. Germline CDR1 SGDLS, CDR2 YYNGEE. This CDR3 region has 14 residues. The CDR3 loop reads CASSVRGFDNEQFF.

The V gene is TRBV5-1, the J gene TRBJ2-7; TCRdb reports TRBD1, a call that lacks DNA to check it against. This CDR3 has 14 residues. Germline values: CDR1 SGHRS, CDR2 YFSETQ. The CDR3 is CASSFPGNSYEQYF.

This sequence joins TRBV6-2 or TRBV6-3 and TRBJ1-1; no DNA is available, so the TRBD1 call from TCRdb remains unchecked. Germline V gene sequence: CDR1 MNHEY, CDR2 SVGEGT. The CDR3 sequence is 14 residues long. The CDR3 loop is CASSYTGAWTEAFF.

The chain couples TRBV6-5 to TRBJ2-7; TCRdb picks TRBD1, but there is no DNA to check that call. Per the germline V gene, CDR1 is MNHEY and CDR2 is SVGAGI. This CDR3 is built from 14 residues. The CDR3 reads CASSSLDKLYEQYF.

V is TRBV11-3 and J is TRBJ2-7; there is no DNA to check the TCRdb D call of TRBD1. Germline CDR1 is SGHNT and CDR2 is YENEEA. This CDR3 region has 14 residues. This CDR3 is CASSPPGTGREQYF.

J is TRBJ2-2 and V is TRBV6-5. The germline CDR1 and CDR2 sequences are MNHEY and SVGAGI. This CDR3 is 17 amino acids long. CDR3 sequence reads: CASSSGWSFGNTGELFF.

V is TRBV2 and J is TRBJ2-7. The CDR3 consists of 14 residues. Looked up from germline, CDR1 is SNHLY and CDR2 is FYNNEI. CDR3 amino acids: CASSENRDSYEQYF.

The J gene is TRBJ2-5, the V gene TRBV9; the TCRdb D gene call, TRBD2, has no DNA to confirm it. CDR1 and CDR2 (germline): SGDLS, YYNGEE. The CDR3 covers 16 residues. The CDR3 sequence: CASSGGVTEMGETQYF.